The 29 T cell receptor beta chains in this list originate from one sample, sequenced in a study of technical replicates of blood from several donors. Here immunoSEQ multiplex PCR was the method, and the copy in TCRdb shows in-frame clones only, minus some. The sample lists under 80,000 clones, approximately 92% occurring once. The source material was T cells isolated from PBMCs. The receptors were sampled from a human donor in good health. Some clones in this sample may be carry-over from other donors' samples.

V usage is TRBV6-6 and J usage is TRBJ2-5; maybe TRBD1 (5 bases). This CDR3 is built from 15 residues. Trimming left V 2 bases short and J 0 bases short, with 10 bases between. Germline V lookup: CDR1 MNHNY, CDR2 SVGAGI (reference sequence). The CDR3 nucleotides are TGTGCCAGCAGTTACCAGGGTTCTTACCAAGAGACCCAGTACTTC. This translates into CASSYQGSYQETQYF.

The rearrangement uses TRBV18 and TRBJ1-3, with D unresolved. Trimming removed 2 bases at V and 0 bases at J, with 5 bases between. Per the germline V gene, CDR1 is KGHSH and CDR2 is LQKENI. The CDR3 has 14 amino acids. This CDR3 is CASSPGNSGNTIYF. The CDR3 region has the DNA TGTGCCAGCTCACCAGGCAACTCTGGAAACACCATATATTTT.

This rearrangement joins TRBV7-8 to TRBJ2-2; tentative D call: TRBD2 (5 bases). Trimming cost V 4 bases and J 1 base, with 7 bases left between them. From germline, CDR1 is SGHVS and CDR2 FQNEAQ. The CDR3 covers 14 residues. CDR3 coding DNA: TGTGCCAGCAGCTCCAGCGGGAACACCGGGGAGCTGTTTTTT. Amino acid sequence: CASSSSGNTGELFF.

V and J are TRBV7-8 and TRBJ2-5, with a possible D match to TRBD1 (6 bases). The DNA end lines up better with TRBJ2-7; the J call may be wrong. Germline lookup yields CDR1 SGHVS and CDR2 FQNEAQ. The CDR3 consists of 17 residues. In DNA form, the CDR3 reads TGTGCCAGCAGCTTAGCGGGCTTGCGGCAGGGACAAGGCGAGCAGTACTTC. Translated: CASSLAGLRQGQGEQYF.

The J gene is TRBJ2-5, the V gene TRBV30, with 9 positions matching TRBD2. The germline V gene encodes CDR1 GTSNPN and CDR2 SVGIG (reference sequence). The CDR3 sequence is 14 residues long. V shed 7 bases and J 5 bases; nucleotides not matched to a gene: 11. CDR3 sequence reads: CASLAGDGRETQYF. For the CDR3, the DNA is TGTGCCTCGTTAGCGGGAGATGGGCGGGAGACCCAGTACTTC. Variable domain in full (rest from reference TRBV30 and TRBJ2-5): SQTIHQWPATLVQPVGSPLSLECTVEGTSNPNLYWYRQAAGRGLQLLFYSVGIGQISSEVPQNLSASRPQDRQFILSSKKLLLSDSGFYLCASLAGDGRETQYFGPGTRLLVL.

This clone has just a few counts. CDR3: CASDRGNTEAFF. CDR3 nucleotide sequence: TGTGCCAGTGACAGGGGGAACACTGAAGCTTTCTTT. This chain joins TRBV19 and TRBJ1-1, with TRBD1 identical over 8 bases. The germline CDR1 and CDR2 sequences are LNHDA and SQIVND (reference sequence). V was clipped by 8 bases and J by 1 base; unmatched bases: 0. The CDR3 has 12 residues.

The rearrangement uses TRBV2 and TRBJ2-3, with D tentatively TRBD2 (5 bases). V gave up 8 bases and J gave up 4 bases, with 10 bases separating them. This CDR3 contains 12 residues. Germline loops: CDR1 SNHLY, CDR2 FYNNEI. CDR3 nucleotide sequence: TGTGCCAGCTTCGAGGGCCCAGATACGCAGTATTTT. Protein sequence: CASFEGPDTQYF. The entire variable domain, with the rest obtained from reference TRBV2 and TRBJ2-3, is as follows: EPEVTQTPSHQVTQMGQEVILRCVPISNHLYFYWYRQILGQKVEFLVSFYNNEISEKSEIFDDQFSVERPDGSNFTLKIRSTKLEDSAMYFCASFEGPDTQYFGPGTRLTVL.

This sequence joins TRBV7-2 and TRBJ2-5; 7 positions match TRBD2. The CDR3 sequence is 14 residues long. Germline CDR1 SGHTA, CDR2 FQGNSA. V lost 1 base, J lost 3 bases, and 2 bases stayed unmatched. CDR3 amino acids: CASSLDGGKETQYF. The CDR3 nucleotides are TGTGCCAGCAGCTTAGACGGGGGGAAAGAGACCCAGTACTTC.

This chain joins TRBV11-3 and TRBJ2-7; 7 nucleotides agree with TRBD2. Germline loops: CDR1 SGHNT, CDR2 YENEEA. V gave up 1 base and J gave up 0 bases; unmatched junction bases: 3. There are 15 residues in the CDR3. The CDR3 DNA follows: TGTGCCAGCAGCTTAGCAAGCGGGGCCTCCTACGAGCAGTACTTC. Encoded protein: CASSLASGASYEQYF.

The DNA for the CDR3 is TGCGCCAGCAGTGAACATCCTCCCACAGATACGCAGTATTTT. Translated, it gives CASSEHPPTDTQYF. This sequence joins TRBV10-2 and TRBJ2-3; no reliable D call. CDR1 is WSHSY, CDR2 SAAADI, per germline. Trimming left V 3 bases short and J 2 bases short, with 9 bases between. The CDR3 contains 14 residues.

This chain joins TRBV5-1 and TRBJ1-1; maybe TRBD1 (5 bases). Germline CDR1 is SGHRS and CDR2 is YFSETQ. This CDR3 is 13 amino acids long. This CDR3 is CAIKTEKNTEAFF. CDR3 in DNA: TGCGCTATAAAGACAGAAAAGAACACTGAAGCTTTCTTT.

V usage is TRBV12-5 and J usage is TRBJ2-1, with 7 bases fitting TRBD2. This CDR3 is built from 14 residues. The V and J ends lost 3 bases and 4 bases, in that order; junction bases with no gene match: 3. Germline V gene sequence: CDR1 LGHNT, CDR2 FRNRAP. The CDR3, as DNA: TGTGCTAGTGGTTTTACTAGCGCGTACAATGAGCAGTTCTTC. Its translation: CASGFTSAYNEQFF.

The chain recombines TRBV7-2 with TRBJ2-7; 12 nucleotides align to TRBD2. With V trimmed by 6 bases and J by 2 bases, 5 bases remained unmatched. Per the germline V gene, CDR1 is SGHTA and CDR2 is FQGNSA. CDR3 length: 15 amino acids. CDR3 coding DNA: TGTGCCAGCAGTTCCCTAGCGGGAGGGCCCTACGAGCAGTACTTC. Residues: CASSSLAGGPYEQYF.

This chain uses TRBV19 with TRBJ2-5; 9 nucleotides agree with TRBD2. The CDR3 totals 15 residues. Trimming removed 5 bases from V and 9 bases from J; junction bases left unmatched: 13. CDR1 is LNHDA, CDR2 SQIVND, per germline (reference sequence). The CDR3 region is CASSPPKGLAGAQYF. DNA for the CDR3: TGTGCCAGTAGTCCGCCGAAGGGACTAGCAGGGGCCCAGTACTTC.

The chain joins TRBV9 to TRBJ2-3; tentative D call: TRBD1 (5 bases). Germline assignment: CDR1 SGDLS and CDR2 YYNGEE. The V end lost 4 bases, the J end lost 4 bases, and 22 bases lay between the germline ends. The CDR3 has 17 residues. The CDR3 reads CASSSTLTVATADTQYF. CDR3 sequence (DNA): TGTGCCAGCAGCTCGACCCTGACAGTTGCTACGGCAGATACGCAGTATTTT.

The rearrangement uses TRBV28 and TRBJ2-1, with 10 bases that match TRBD2. Germline V gene sequence: CDR1 MDHEN, CDR2 SYDVKM. With 3 bases clipped from V and 4 bases from J, the junction kept 9 bases outside the gene matches. The CDR3 sequence is 17 residues long. The CDR3 spells CASSFWTSGLLYNEQFF. The CDR3 DNA is TGTGCCAGCAGTTTCTGGACTAGCGGACTACTGTACAATGAGCAGTTCTTC. The full variable domain, rest sourced from reference TRBV28 and TRBJ2-1, is DVKVTQSSRYLVKRTGEKVFLECVQDMDHENMFWYRQDPGLGLRLIYFSYDVKMKEKGDIPEGYSVSREKKERFSLILESASTNQTSMYLCASSFWTSGLLYNEQFFGPGTRLTVL.

The V call is TRBV11-2, the J call TRBJ2-2; TRBD1 might be the D (6 bases). V was trimmed by 1 base and J by 4 bases, leaving 16 bases between them. Germline assignment: CDR1 SGHAT and CDR2 FQNNGV. The CDR3 consists of 17 residues. This CDR3 reads CASSLVRGGVGTGELFF. CDR3 bases: TGTGCCAGCAGCTTAGTGCGAGGGGGAGTTGGCACCGGGGAGCTGTTTTTT.

The chain joins TRBV29-1 to TRBJ2-5; TRBD2 matches at 7 bases. The junction had 15 bases not matched to a gene; V was cut back by 8 bases and J by 6 bases. There are 14 residues in the CDR3. Germline CDR1 is SQVTM and CDR2 is ANQGSEA. This CDR3 is CSCGSGGSTKTQYF. CDR3 DNA: TGCAGCTGTGGATCAGGCGGGAGTACGAAGACCCAGTACTTC.

The chain carries TRBV7-2 and TRBJ2-1; 13 bases line up with TRBD2. The CDR3 loop spans 18 amino acids. V was pared by 1 base and J by 4 bases, with 7 bases of the junction left unmatched. The germline CDR1 and CDR2 sequences are SGHTA and FQGNSA. The CDR3 sequence is CASSLDRTSGRRYNEQFF. The CDR3 DNA sequence: TGTGCCAGCAGCTTAGACAGGACTAGCGGGAGAAGATACAATGAGCAGTTCTTC.

V gene TRBV27 combines with J gene TRBJ2-2, with TRBD1 identical over 7 bases. The CDR3 runs 15 residues. The germline CDR1 and CDR2 sequences are MNHEY and SMNVEV (reference sequence). J lost 5 bases, V lost 0 bases, and 3 bases had no gene match. The CDR3 region is CASSLSTGYTGELFF. The DNA for the CDR3 is TGTGCCAGCAGTTTATCGACAGGGTATACCGGGGAGCTGTTTTTT.

V and J are TRBV5-1 and TRBJ2-5; 9 nucleotides line up with TRBD1. V lost 7 bases to trimming and J lost 3 bases; unmatched junction nucleotides: 13. Germline V CDR1 and CDR2: SGHRS, YFSETQ. The CDR3 loop spans 16 amino acids. The CDR3 nucleotides are TGCGCCAGCGGACCGGGACAGGGATTAAGGAAAGAGACCCAGTACTTC. This sequence encodes CASGPGQGLRKETQYF.

This chain joins TRBV9 and TRBJ2-1, with D possibly matching TRBD1 (6 bases). Trimming removed 1 base at V and 7 bases at J, with 15 bases between. The CDR3 is made up of 15 amino acids. CDR1 SGDLS and CDR2 YYNGEE come from the germline V gene. The CDR3: CASSVLSNRDNEQFF. The CDR3 bases are TGTGCCAGCAGCGTACTATCTAACAGGGATAATGAGCAGTTCTTC.

The chain employs TRBV9 and TRBJ2-3, with 8 bases aligning to TRBD2. The ends lost 7 bases at V and 0 bases at J; junction bases unmatched: 19. The germline gives CDR1 SGDLS, CDR2 YYNGEE. This CDR3 has 19 amino acids. CDR3 DNA sequence: TGTGCCAGCGCGGAAGAGGGGGGAAGTCGCGGGAGGAGCACAGATACGCAGTATTTT. It codes for CASAEEGGSRGRSTDTQYF.

The chain links TRBV4-2 to TRBJ2-3; no clear D gene. The CDR3 runs to 15 residues. The ends were cut back, 0 bases at V and 2 bases at J, with 9 bases in the middle. Germline V gives CDR1 LGHNA, CDR2 YNFKEQ. The CDR3 nucleotides are TGTGCCAGCAGCCAAGAGGCTTACCCCACAGATACGCAGTATTTT. Translated: CASSQEAYPTDTQYF.

The chain recombines TRBV14 with TRBJ1-1, with a tentative D call TRBD1 (6 bases). The CDR3 is made up of 13 amino acids. V lost 3 bases and J lost 7, with 12 bases in between. Germline CDR1 and CDR2: SGHDN and FVKESK. The CDR3 DNA sequence: TGTGCCAGCAGCCAGGGGGCGGGTGGTGAAGCTTTCTTT. Translation gives CASSQGAGGEAFF.

The chain carries TRBV28 and TRBJ2-7; D not certain. Trimming took off 6 bases at V and 3 bases at J, with 6 bases between the two ends. Germline V lookup: CDR1 MDHEN, CDR2 SYDVKM. The CDR3 loop spans 11 amino acids. In nucleotides, the CDR3 is TGTGCCAGCAGCACTGGCTACGAGCAGTACTTC. Its protein is CASSTGYEQYF.

The chain couples TRBV15 to TRBJ2-2; 7 bases align to TRBD1. Germline lookup yields CDR1 LNHNV and CDR2 YYDKDF (reference sequence). The trim removed 3 bases at V and 5 bases at J, leaving 6 bases unmatched. CDR3 size: 15 residues. The CDR3 region has the DNA TGTGCCACCAGCAGGACAGGGTTTCCGACCGGGGAGCTGTTTTTT. Its translation: CATSRTGFPTGELFF.

This rearrangement joins TRBV11-3 to TRBJ2-7; D unresolved. The CDR3 has 15 residues. Trimming pared 2 bases from V and 2 bases from J, leaving 13 bases between. In germline, CDR1 is SGHNT, CDR2 YENEEA. CDR3 protein: CASSLSPGDAYEQYF. CDR3 DNA: TGTGCCAGCAGCTTAAGCCCAGGTGACGCCTACGAGCAGTACTTC.

The V call is TRBV7-9, the J call TRBJ2-7; TRBD1 aligns across 8 bases. Germline CDR1 is SEHNR and CDR2 is FQNEAQ (reference sequence). The CDR3 covers 13 residues. The ends lost 1 base at V and 5 bases at J; junction bases unmatched: 1. In DNA form, the CDR3 reads TGTGCCAGCAGCTTAGGGACAGGGCACGAGCAGTACTTC. It codes for CASSLGTGHEQYF.